This TCR beta chain emerged from a study of cytomegalovirus exposure and HLA in healthy donors. The study, taken as a whole, reports: Later work showed greater clonal expansion in HLA-associated TCR beta chains than in equally common others. The classifier reportedly diagnosed cytomegalovirus status with high specificity and sensitivity. A later analysis associated around 17,000 TCR beta sequences with HLA alleles at a 0.05 false discovery rate.

As concerns this clone: As yet, its antigen is unknown.

It was with 60 Vbeta and 13 Jbeta primers that the PCR ran. Repertoires were generated with immunoSEQ multiplex PCR, while TCRdb's copy carries only in-frame clones and drops some. The data contain around 150,000 clones, approximately 80% of them singletons. Trimming left V 6 bases short and J 2 bases short, with 11 bases between. This CDR3 contains 13 residues. The V gene's germline CDR1 is SNHLY and CDR2 FYNNEI. V gene TRBV2 combines with J gene TRBJ2-7; possible D gene TRBD2, 6 bases. The sequenced material came from PBMCs. The clonotype comes from a man under 40 in good health and CMV-seropositive. CDR3 nucleotides: TGTGCCAGCAGGGAGGGGTACCCCTACGAGCAGTACTTC. Residues: CASREGYPYEQYF.